This is a list of T cell receptor beta chains from one sample in a study of cytomegalovirus exposure and HLA in healthy donors. Libraries were prepared by immunoSEQ multiplex PCR; TCRdb keeps only in-frame clonotypes and omits some of them. The data hold about 150,000 clones, with more than 75% observed a single time. Sequencing was performed on PBMCs. The receptors here all came from a woman between 18 and 29 years old in good health and CMV-seronegative. Both conserved end residues are part of each CDR3. D genes are given only for firm matches. A row's size may be missing; if present it is once, few, many or a size class.

clone_size	v_call	j_call	d_call	cdr3_nt	cdr3_aa
NA	TRBV9	TRBJ2-5	NA	TGTGCCAGCAGCGCAACGGCGGGGAGGGAGACCCAGTACTTC	CASSATAGRETQYF
NA	TRBV5-1	TRBJ1-6	TRBD1	TGCGCCAGCAGCCCGGACAGGGAAAGTTCACCCCTCCACTTT	CASSPDRESSPLHF
NA	TRBV7-6	TRBJ1-3	TRBD1	TGTGCCAGCAGCTTAGGACAGGGGCAACTCTCTGGAAACACCATATATTTT	CASSLGQGQLSGNTIYF
NA	TRBV10-2	TRBJ1-2	NA	TGCGCCAGCAGTGAGTCTGGGCGCCCCGGGACTAGCTATGGCTACACCTTC	CASSESGRPGTSYGYTF
NA	TRBV4-3	TRBJ1-6	TRBD1	TGCGCCAGCAGCCACGGGACAGGGATCAATTCACCCCTCCACTTT	CASSHGTGINSPLHF
once	TRBV7-2	TRBJ2-1	TRBD1	TGTGCCAGCAGCTTCCGGGACAGGGTAAAGGAGCAGTTCTTC	CASSFRDRVKEQFF
NA	TRBV6-5	TRBJ1-1	NA	TGTGCCAGCAGTTTCGGAAGGTCGGGCACTGAAGCTTTCTTT	CASSFGRSGTEAFF
NA	TRBV29-1	TRBJ1-2	NA	TGCAGCGTTGAAGATTTCGCCTCCGGAGGCTATGGCTACACCTTC	CSVEDFASGGYGYTF
NA	TRBV15	TRBJ2-7	NA	TGTGCCACCAGCAGAGATCTTGTAACAGGGCGCGAGCAGTACTTC	CATSRDLVTGREQYF
NA	TRBV10-3	TRBJ2-5	NA	TGTGCCATCAGCGTCCCAGGGGTCAGGGAGACCCAGTACTTC	CAISVPGVRETQYF
NA	TRBV4-3	TRBJ2-1	NA	TGCGCCAGCAGCCAAGATGTAGGAGGGGATGGGATCTCCTACAATGAGCAGTTCTTC	CASSQDVGGDGISYNEQFF
NA	TRBV7-6	TRBJ2-5	TRBD2	TGTGCCAGCAGCTTAGGACTAGCGATGGGAAAAGAGACCCAGTACTTC	CASSLGLAMGKETQYF
NA	TRBV6-1	TRBJ1-5	TRBD1	TGTGCCAGCAGTGGTGGACAGGGAAATCAGCCCCAGCATTTT	CASSGGQGNQPQHF
NA	TRBV5-1	TRBJ2-1	NA	TGCGCCAGCAGCCCAGAAGCGCTGAGCTCCTACAATGAGCAGTTCTTC	CASSPEALSSYNEQFF
NA	TRBV7-2	TRBJ2-1	TRBD2	TGTGCCAGCAGCTTAGCGCCCGGACTAGCGGGGGACAATGAGCAGTTCTTC	CASSLAPGLAGDNEQFF
NA	TRBV6-6	TRBJ2-7	TRBD2	TGTGCCAGCACGGGGACTAGCCGCCTTGTCGGGTACGAGCAGTACTTC	CASTGTSRLVGYEQYF
NA	TRBV28	TRBJ2-7	TRBD1	TGTGCCAGCAGAAGGACAGGGGACACCTACGAGCAGTACTTC	CASRRTGDTYEQYF
NA	TRBV19	TRBJ1-2	TRBD1	TGTGCCAGTAGTCGGGACAGCTACTATGGCTACACCTTC	CASSRDSYYGYTF
NA	TRBV30	TRBJ1-5	TRBD1	TGTGCCTGGAGCGTAGGCTCCGGGACAGTGTTACAGCCCCAGCATTTT	CAWSVGSGTVLQPQHF
NA	TRBV19	TRBJ1-4	TRBD1	TGTGCCAGTAGCATCGGATTGGATGGGACAGGGGGCAATGAAAAACTGCTTTTT	CASSIGLDGTGGNEKLLF
NA	TRBV5-4	TRBJ2-3	NA	TGTGCCAGCAGCCCGGACTTCACAGATACGCAGTATTTT	CASSPDFTDTQYF
once	TRBV28	TRBJ2-2	NA	TGTGCCAGCAGTTTCCCGCGGGGACGGTACACCGGGGAGCTGTTTTTT	CASSFPRGRYTGELFF
NA	TRBV13	TRBJ2-7	TRBD1	TGTGCCAGCAGCGACAGAGGACAGGGGAGCTCCTACGAGCAGTACTTC	CASSDRGQGSSYEQYF
NA	TRBV7-9	TRBJ1-2	TRBD1	TGTGCCAGCAGCTTAGATGGGACAGGGGGGATCTATGGCTACACCTTC	CASSLDGTGGIYGYTF
NA	TRBV7-9	TRBJ2-5	NA	TGTGCCAGCAGCTTAGGATTCCGGGGAGAGACCCAGTACTTC	CASSLGFRGETQYF